The present TCR beta chain was sequenced within a study of blood T cell repertoires in COVID-19. The overall study: COVID-19 samples, acute and convalescent, were from the United States, Italy and Spain.

The CDR3 loop spans 16 amino acids. Germline CDR1 is SGHRS and CDR2 is YFSETQ. Trimming left V 4 bases short and J 1 base short, with 18 bases between. Repertoires were generated with immunoSEQ multiplex PCR, while TCRdb's copy carries only in-frame clones and drops some. The sample lists more than 45,000 clones, 90% seen once, with about 8.9% in the top ten. This clonotype was sampled from a woman of 80 years or more with acute or convalescent COVID-19. The sample comprised peripheral blood. This sequence joins TRBV5-1 and TRBJ2-7; D may be TRBD1 (6 bases). The DNA for the CDR3 is TGCGCCAGCAGCCCTAGGACCGGGACACAGTCCTACGAGCAGTACTTC. As protein: CASSPRTGTQSYEQYF.